The 7 T cell receptor beta chains listed next were all sequenced from one sample in a study of blood T cell repertoires in COVID-19. Clones were sequenced by immunoSEQ multiplex PCR, and TCRdb holds only the in-frame ones, with some missing. The data hold some 250,000 clones, with 81% observed a single time. The sample taken for sequencing was peripheral blood. The origin of the receptors is a woman of 80 years or more with acute or convalescent COVID-19.

DNA for the CDR3: TGTGCCAGCCGATGGGGACTAGCGGGAGCTGAGCAGTTCTTC. This codes for CASRWGLAGAEQFF. J is TRBJ2-1 and V is TRBV3-1 (or the pseudogene TRBV3-2); TRBD2 matches at 14 bases. With V trimmed by 8 bases and J by 9 bases, 6 bases remained unmatched. CDR1 is LGHDT and CDR2 is YNNKEL in the germline V gene (reference sequence). The CDR3 is made up of 14 amino acids.

The rearrangement uses TRBV24-1 and TRBJ1-5; TRBD1 agrees at 7 bases. V was pared by 4 bases and J by 7 bases, with 12 bases of the junction left unmatched. CDR1 and CDR2 from the germline V gene are KGHDR and SFDVKD. The CDR3 sequence is 16 residues long. Here the CDR3 reads CATSDSTGMVGQPQHF. The CDR3 DNA sequence: TGTGCCACCAGTGACTCGACAGGGATGGTCGGACAGCCCCAGCATTTT.

The chain is built from TRBV24-1 and TRBJ2-3, with 8 bases identical to TRBD2. V trimming: 3 bases; J trimming: 14 bases; junction bases outside the gene matches: 12. CDR1 and CDR2 from the germline V gene are KGHDR and SFDVKD. The CDR3 spans 14 residues. The CDR3 protein is CATSDTTLRGGVYF. The CDR3 DNA follows: TGTGCCACCAGTGATACGACTCTCCGGGGGGGCGTGTATTTT.

V and J are TRBV19 and TRBJ2-1; 8 positions match TRBD1. V gave up 5 bases and J gave up 7 bases; unmatched junction bases: 4. The CDR3 loop spans 13 amino acids. CDR1 is LNHDA and CDR2 is SQIVND in the germline V gene (reference sequence). The CDR3 loop is CASSLTGGNEQFF. DNA for the CDR3: TGTGCCAGTAGTTTAACAGGGGGGAATGAGCAGTTCTTC.

This chain joins TRBV14 and TRBJ2-1, with 9 bases fitting TRBD1. The germline gives CDR1 SGHDN, CDR2 FVKESK. V was clipped by 4 bases and J by 2 bases; unmatched bases: 3. The CDR3 covers 15 residues. The CDR3 DNA is TGTGCCAGCAGCCCTGACAGGGGGACCTACAATGAGCAGTTCTTC. Its protein product is CASSPDRGTYNEQFF. The entire variable domain, with the rest obtained from reference TRBV14 and TRBJ2-1, is as follows: EAGVTQFPSHSVIEKGQTVTLRCDPISGHDNLYWYRRVMGKEIKFLLHFVKESKQDESGMPNNRFLAERTGGTYSTLKVQPAELEDSGVYFCASSPDRGTYNEQFFGPGTRLTVL.

The chain uses TRBV10-3 and TRBJ1-4; TRBD1 matches 9 bases. The CDR3 sequence is 15 residues long. V was clipped by 4 bases and J by 4 bases; unmatched bases: 4. Germline loops: CDR1 ENHRY, CDR2 SYGVKD. The CDR3 loop reads CAISGTGVLNEKLFF. In DNA, the CDR3 is TGTGCCATCAGTGGGACAGGGGTACTTAATGAAAAACTGTTTTTT.

The table lists this clone with a count of one. V usage is TRBV7-9 and J usage is TRBJ1-2; 12 positions match TRBD1. The germline V gene encodes CDR1 SEHNR and CDR2 FQNEAQ (reference sequence). The CDR3 loop spans 16 amino acids. The trim removed 7 bases at V and 5 bases at J, leaving 11 bases unmatched. CDR3 residues: CASTKGQGASRYGYTF. CDR3 DNA: TGTGCCAGCACAAAGGGACAGGGGGCGTCTAGGTATGGCTACACCTTC.